The clone carrying this TCR beta chain showed up just a few times. This sample stems from a study of blood T cell repertoires in COVID-19. Study details: Acute and convalescent COVID-19 specimens originated in the United States, Italy and Spain. The cDNA or gDNA used as material had been derived from T cells, B-cell-depleted T cells, or PBMCs.

Libraries were prepared by immunoSEQ multiplex PCR; TCRdb keeps only in-frame clonotypes and omits some of them. Among about 140,000 clones listed, approximately 80% were seen once. CDR3 size: 13 residues. V shed 5 bases and J shed 5 bases, with 9 bases lying between them. Germline CDR1 is LNHDA and CDR2 is SQIVND (reference sequence). The sequenced sample consisted of peripheral blood. The sequence came from a human donor in a cohort sampled during active COVID-19. The chain has TRBV19 and TRBJ1-4; possibly TRBD1 for D (5 bases). In nucleotides, the CDR3 is TGTGCCAGTAGTCCTCAGGGAAATGAAAAACTGTTTTTT. The encoded protein is CASSPQGNEKLFF.